What follows are 32 T cell receptor beta chains derived from one specimen sequenced in a study of T cell repertoires in cytomegalovirus infection. TCRdb reprocessed the reads via MiXCR and lists one record per CDR3 protein. The profile covers roughly 600,000 distinct CDR3 sequences, with approximately 25% appearing a single time and roughly 8% taken by the ten largest. The sequencing sample was made of CD8+ T cells from PBMCs. The receptors were sampled from a human donor in good health (CMV status not recorded). Some clones in this sample may be carry-over from other donors' samples.

Remarks on this clonotype: At one end, the junction sequence differs from germline, possibly due to a read error. The chain is built from TRBV28 and TRBJ2-4; either TRBD1 or TRBD2 may fit D (6 bases each). Germline assignment: CDR1 MDHEN and CDR2 SYDVKM. The CDR3 covers 16 residues. CDR3 in amino acids: CTSSLFLGGPRNIQYF. Written as DNA, the CDR3 is TGTACCAGCAGTTTGTTCTTGGGGGGCCCCAGGAACATTCAGTACTTC. Filled out from reference TRBV28 and TRBJ2-4, the complete variable domain reads DVKVTQSSRYLVKRTGEKVFLECVQDMDHENMFWYRQDPGLGLRLIYFSYDVKMKEKGDIPEGYSVSREKKERFSLILESASTNQTSMYLCTSSLFLGGPRNIQYFGAGTRLSVL.

The rearrangement uses TRBV29-1 and TRBJ2-7, with a weak D call TRBD2 (6 bases). This CDR3 region has 13 residues. CDR1 and CDR2 (germline): SQVTM, ANQGSEA. The germline V and J ends were trimmed by 5 bases and 6 bases, with 17 bases remaining between them. The CDR3 region is CSVPSSEGSEQYF. The CDR3 bases are TGCAGCGTTCCCTCTAGCGAAGGGAGCGAGCAGTACTTC.

This clonotype has a count of ten or more. The chain recombines TRBV6-5 with TRBJ2-1; D remains ambiguous. V lost 6 bases to trimming and J lost 2 bases, with 20 bases between them. The CDR3 is made up of 17 amino acids. Per the germline V gene, CDR1 is MNHEY and CDR2 is SVGAGI. The CDR3, as DNA: TGTGCCAGCAGCCGCACCCGAATCCCTAAGGCCTACAATGAGCAGTTCTTC. Translation: CASSRTRIPKAYNEQFF.

Only a few counts were recorded for this clonotype. The genes are TRBV6-1 and TRBJ2-1; D not resolved. The ends were cut back, 4 bases at V and 4 bases at J, with 14 bases in the middle. The CDR3 is made up of 15 amino acids. Per germline, CDR1 MNHNS and CDR2 SASEGT. CDR3 coding DNA: TGTGCCAGCAGTGCCCGGGCAGAAGTTTACAATGAGCAGTTCTTC. Translated, it gives CASSARAEVYNEQFF.

This clonotype was observed a handful of times. A read error may account for a junction end that differs from germline. The chain combines TRBV2 with TRBJ2-4; D is perhaps TRBD2 (6 bases). This CDR3 has 14 amino acids. From germline, CDR1 is SNHLY and CDR2 FYNNEI. The DNA of the CDR3 is TGTGCCAGCAGAGAAGGAGGGGCTGGAAACATTCAGTACTTC. Translated: CASREGGAGNIQYF. Looking up the rest from reference TRBV2 and TRBJ2-4 gives the full variable domain: EPEVTQTPSHQVTQMGQEVILRCVPISNHLYFYWYRQILGQKVEFLVSFYNNEISEKSEIFDDQFSVERPDGSNFTLKIRSTKLEDSAMYFCASREGGAGNIQYFGAGTRLSVL.

The rearrangement joins TRBV9 to TRBJ2-3; TRBD2 matches at 12 bases. This CDR3 is 17 amino acids long. Looked up from germline, CDR1 is SGDLS and CDR2 is YYNGEE. V trimming: 4 bases; J trimming: 0 bases; junction bases outside the gene matches: 6. The CDR3 nucleotides are TGTGCCAGCAGCCCCCTAGCGGGAGGGGGAAGCACAGATACGCAGTATTTT. Protein product: CASSPLAGGGSTDTQYF.

This clonotype occurred many times. The V and J genes are TRBV7-8 and TRBJ2-7, with 9 nucleotides matching TRBD2. The V segment lost 5 bases and the J segment 2 bases; nucleotides outside the gene matches: 10. The CDR3 length is 16 residues. From germline, CDR1 is SGHVS and CDR2 FQNEAQ. The chain's CDR3 is CASSPLGGGGAYEQYF. CDR3 in DNA: TGTGCCAGCAGCCCCCTAGGTGGCGGGGGGGCCTACGAGCAGTACTTC.

This rearrangement joins TRBV6-5 to TRBJ2-1; 7 bases fit TRBD1. The germline gives CDR1 MNHEY, CDR2 SVGAGI. V trimming: 0 bases; J trimming: 2 bases; junction bases outside the gene matches: 10. The CDR3 covers 18 residues. The CDR3 loop is CASSYSTPGQLPYNEQFF. CDR3 bases: TGTGCCAGCAGTTACTCCACCCCGGGACAGCTGCCCTACAATGAGCAGTTCTTC.

The chain joins TRBV5-1 to TRBJ2-1; perhaps TRBD2 as D (5 bases). Trimming took off 2 bases at V and 8 bases at J, with 17 bases between the two ends. The CDR3 is 15 amino acids. The V gene's germline CDR1 is SGHRS and CDR2 YFSETQ. CDR3 DNA sequence: TGCGCCAGCAGCTTAGCGGCCCTCTTGTGGGATGAGCAGTTCTTC. This sequence encodes CASSLAALLWDEQFF.

The chain recombines TRBV7-9 with TRBJ1-2, with a possible D match to TRBD1 (6 bases). Deletions cut 2 bases from V and 2 bases from J, with 12 bases between. This CDR3 region has 15 residues. Germline V lookup: CDR1 SEHNR, CDR2 FQNEAQ (reference sequence). CDR3 in amino acids: CASSLPPRGNYGYTF. The CDR3 nucleotides read TGTGCCAGCAGCTTACCCCCCAGGGGAAACTATGGCTACACCTTC.

This clonotype was found a few times. A much larger clonotype is one base distant, so this may be a read error. The chain has TRBV7-3 and TRBJ1-1, with 8 bases fitting TRBD1. CDR1 SGHTA and CDR2 FQGTGA come from the germline V gene. The CDR3 covers 14 residues. The CDR3 DNA follows: TGTGCCGGCAGCCTGGACAGGGCGAACACTGAAGCTTTCTTT. Amino acid sequence: CAGSLDRANTEAFF.

This clonotype was seen only a few times. CDR3 nucleotide sequence: TGTGCCAGCAGCCCCGGCCCGGGACAGGAAAGGCAGCCCCAGCATTTT. Protein product: CASSPGPGQERQPQHF. The gene calls are TRBV2 and TRBJ1-5; TRBD1 agrees at 8 bases. The germline V gene encodes CDR1 SNHLY and CDR2 FYNNEI. The CDR3 has 16 residues. The J segment lost 7 bases and the V segment lost 6 bases, leaving 14 bases of the junction unmatched.

In this sample, this clonotype turned up a few times. The CDR3 loop is CASIRGSYTEAFF. CDR3 in DNA: TGTGCCAGCATTAGGGGTTCTTACACTGAAGCTTTCTTT. J is TRBJ1-1 and V is TRBV28; possibly TRBD1 for D (5 bases). The V end was cut by 7 bases, the J end by 3 bases, with 12 bases between. The CDR3 consists of 13 residues. CDR1 and CDR2 (germline): MDHEN, SYDVKM.

The chain carries TRBV7-6 and TRBJ2-7, with unresolved D. This CDR3 region has 13 residues. V was trimmed by 4 bases and J by 3 bases, leaving 10 bases between them. Germline V gives CDR1 SGHVS, CDR2 FNYEAQ. CDR3 loop: CASSSPRIYEQYF. As DNA, the CDR3 is TGTGCCAGCAGCTCCCCCAGGATCTACGAGCAGTACTTC.

The V gene is TRBV5-6, the J gene TRBJ2-7; unclear D gene. The CDR3 length is 14 residues. Germline CDR1 SGHDT, CDR2 YYEEEE. V dropped 4 bases and J dropped 0 bases, with 11 bases sitting between them. The CDR3 spells CASSPRHDSYEQYV. As DNA, the CDR3 is TGTGCCAGCAGCCCAAGACATGACTCCTACGAGCAGTACGTC.

The genes are TRBV7-9 and TRBJ2-5; 9 bases fit TRBD1. Germline assignment: CDR1 SEHNR and CDR2 FQNEAQ (reference sequence). V trimming: 6 bases; J trimming: 5 bases; junction bases outside the gene matches: 7. CDR3 length: 14 amino acids. CDR3 residues: CASRGQGVRETQYF. The CDR3 nucleotides are TGTGCCAGCAGGGGACAGGGAGTACGGGAGACCCAGTACTTC. The variable domain in full, completed from reference TRBV7-9 and TRBJ2-5, reads DTGVSQNPRHKITKRGQNVTFRCDPISEHNRLYWYRQTLGQGPEFLTYFQNEAQLEKSRLLSDRFSAERPKGSFSTLEIQRTEQGDSAMYLCASRGQGVRETQYFGPGTRLLVL.

The genes are TRBV18 and TRBJ1-1; no reliable D call. The length of the CDR3 is 20 residues. Germline V gene sequence: CDR1 KGHSH, CDR2 LQKENI. Trimming took 3 bases from V and 0 from J, leaving 26 bases between them. The CDR3 DNA reads as TGTGCCAGCTCACCCCAAAGGGCGATGCCAACTAGTAGAATGAACACTGAAGCTTTCTTT. Residues: CASSPQRAMPTSRMNTEAFF.

This clonotype was seen a few times. The rearrangement joins TRBV11-2 to TRBJ2-4; weak D call: TRBD2 (5 bases). Deletions cut 4 bases from V and 7 bases from J, with 14 bases between. CDR1 is SGHAT and CDR2 is FQNNGV in the germline V gene. This CDR3 is 14 amino acids long. DNA of the CDR3: TGTGCCAGCAGCTCGAGGGATTTTAGGAACATTCAGTACTTC. It yields the protein CASSSRDFRNIQYF.

The V call is TRBV28, the J call TRBJ2-1; TRBD1 matches 11 bases. J lost 14 bases, V lost 3 bases, and 3 bases had no gene match. The CDR3 has 12 amino acids. The germline V gene encodes CDR1 MDHEN and CDR2 SYDVKM. CDR3 sequence reads: CASSFGGQGEFF. CDR3 bases: TGTGCCAGCAGTTTCGGGGGACAGGGGGAGTTCTTC.

The gene calls are TRBV6-1 and TRBJ2-1, with 9 bases that match TRBD1. Trimming removed 6 bases from V and 3 bases from J; junction bases left unmatched: 9. This CDR3 is 16 amino acids long. Germline V gene sequence: CDR1 MNHNS, CDR2 SASEGT. The CDR3 spells CASSTDRTGVYNEQFF. CDR3 nucleotide sequence: TGTGCCAGCAGCACTGACCGGACAGGGGTCTACAATGAGCAGTTCTTC.

The table lists this clonotype with many counts. CDR3: CASSYSDRDVTGELFF. For the CDR3, the DNA is TGTGCCAGCAGTTACTCCGACAGGGATGTCACCGGGGAGCTGTTTTTT. The chain has TRBV6-5 and TRBJ2-2, with TRBD1 identical over 7 bases. The V gene's germline CDR1 is MNHEY and CDR2 SVGAGI. The CDR3 is made up of 16 amino acids. Trimming removed 0 bases from V and 4 bases from J; junction bases left unmatched: 5.

V gene TRBV9 combines with J gene TRBJ2-3; D not certain. The germline CDR1 and CDR2 sequences are SGDLS and YYNGEE. The CDR3 length is 16 residues. Trimming removed 0 bases from V and 5 bases from J, with 16 bases in between. The CDR3, as DNA: TGTGCCAGCAGCGTAGGAAGCCAGACAAGAAGAGATACGCAGTATTTT. Encoded protein: CASSVGSQTRRDTQYF.

The chain carries TRBV20-1 and TRBJ2-1; TRBD1 or TRBD2 may be the D gene (5 bases each). The CDR3 spans 13 residues. Germline V gene sequence: CDR1 DFQATT, CDR2 SNEGSKA (reference sequence). The V and J ends lost 6 bases and 12 bases respectively, with 21 bases between them. The CDR3 protein is CSAPTGTPERQFF. In DNA form, the CDR3 reads TGCAGTGCACCTACCGGGACCCCCGAGAGGCAGTTCTTC.

This clonotype was seen ten or more times. The chain uses TRBV6-1 and TRBJ2-3; weak D call: TRBD2 (7 bases). This CDR3 is 15 amino acids long. Deletions cut 1 base from V and 4 bases from J, with 12 bases between. CDR1 and CDR2 from the germline V gene are MNHNS and SASEGT. In DNA form, the CDR3 reads TGTGCCAGCAGTGAAGATCGCGGGGGCGCAGATACGCAGTATTTT. This codes for CASSEDRGGADTQYF.

This chain connects TRBV2 to TRBJ2-7; possible D gene TRBD2, 7 bases. The V end was cut by 7 bases, the J end by 12 bases, with 22 bases between. The CDR3 is 13 amino acids. Germline lookup yields CDR1 SNHLY and CDR2 FYNNEI. The CDR3 reads CASTQGGGSDTYV. CDR3 coding DNA: TGTGCCAGCACTCAAGGGGGGGGCAGCGATACGTACGTC.

There are a few counts of this clonotype. The gene calls are TRBV13 and TRBJ2-7, with 10 bases that match TRBD1. CDR1 and CDR2 from the germline V gene are PRHDT and FYEKMQ (reference sequence). J was trimmed by 4 bases and V by 4 bases; bases with no gene match: 7. CDR3 length: 15 residues. The chain's CDR3 is CASSSAGTGVYEQYV. Written as DNA, the CDR3 is TGTGCCAGCAGCTCGGCCGGGACAGGGGTTTACGAGCAGTACGTC.

In the case of this clonotype: One junction end does not reproduce the germline sequence, and a read error may be involved. The rearrangement links TRBV6-1 to TRBJ1-5; tentatively, D is TRBD1 (5 bases). Germline V lookup: CDR1 MNHNS, CDR2 SASEGT. The CDR3 is 16 amino acids. The CDR3 DNA sequence: TGTGCCAGCAGTGAATTAGACAGTTATAGCGATCAGCCCCAGCATTTT. Translation: CASSELDSYSDQPQHF.

V is TRBV20-1 and J is TRBJ1-6; D might be TRBD1 (6 bases). CDR3 length: 14 residues. Germline values: CDR1 DFQATT, CDR2 SNEGSKA (reference sequence). V shed 0 bases and J shed 7 bases, with 10 bases lying between them. This CDR3 is CSARDAGANSPLHF. Written as DNA, the CDR3 is TGCAGTGCTAGAGATGCAGGGGCGAATTCACCCCTCCACTTT.

Many counts were recorded for this clonotype. The chain joins TRBV4-3 to TRBJ2-2, with a weak D call TRBD2 (5 bases). Per germline, CDR1 LGHNA and CDR2 YSLEER. Trimming shortened V by 4 bases and J by 6 bases, and 21 bases separated the two germline ends. The CDR3 totals 17 residues. Here the CDR3 DNA reads TGCGCCAGCAGCCGCCCCACAAGCGGCCTCGGCGCCGGGGAGCTGTTTTTT. Its protein is CASSRPTSGLGAGELFF.

This clonotype was seen a handful of times. This rearrangement joins TRBV20-1 to TRBJ2-3; 9 nucleotides line up with TRBD1. There are 15 residues in the CDR3. Germline CDR1 reads DFQATT; CDR2 reads SNEGSKA (reference sequence). V shed 5 bases, J shed 3 bases, and the junction held 9 bases outside the gene matches. CDR3 loop: CSAPPRDRVTDTQYF. The CDR3 DNA follows: TGCAGTGCTCCACCGCGGGACAGGGTGACAGATACGCAGTATTTT.

Concerning this clonotype: Possible read error: a much larger clone is one base away. The chain carries TRBV10-3 and TRBJ2-1; 11 bases line up with TRBD2. The CDR3 contains 18 residues. Germline V lookup: CDR1 ENHRY, CDR2 SYGVKD. The DNA for the CDR3 is TGTGCCATCAGTGATACTAGCGGGGGCCCGAACTCCTACAATGAGCAGTCCTTC. Translation: CAISDTSGGPNSYNEQSF.

On this clonotype: Germline is not matched at one junction end, which may reflect a read error. The V call is TRBV4-2, the J call TRBJ2-1; 7 bases map to TRBD2. CDR1 is LGHNA and CDR2 is YNFKEQ in the germline V gene. The CDR3 runs to 16 residues. The CDR3 is CAGSQDRAGTYNEQFF. CDR3 sequence (DNA): TGTGCCGGCAGCCAAGATCGAGCGGGGACCTACAATGAGCAGTTCTTC.